What follows are 16 T cell receptor beta chains derived from one specimen sequenced in a study of blood T cell repertoires in COVID-19. Produced via immunoSEQ multiplex PCR; TCRdb's table is partial and in-frame only. The data show 200,000 to 250,000 clones, about 80% seen once. The sequenced material came from PBMCs or T cells enriched from blood (not recorded which). Receptor source: a woman aged 45-65 years who had been exposed to COVID-19.

The genes are TRBV19 and TRBJ1-1; no firm D call. The germline V and J ends were trimmed by 5 bases and 8 bases, with 15 bases remaining between them. There are 13 residues in the CDR3. The V gene's germline CDR1 is LNHDA and CDR2 SQIVND (reference sequence). CDR3 amino acids: CASSLVAGSEAFF. DNA for the CDR3: TGTGCCAGTAGTCTGGTGGCAGGTTCCGAAGCTTTCTTT.

The gene calls are TRBV6-1 and TRBJ1-5; 8 bases are a match to TRBD1. In germline, CDR1 is MNHNS, CDR2 SASEGT. This CDR3 has 16 amino acids. V was clipped by 4 bases and J by 2 bases; unmatched bases: 7. The CDR3 region is CASSAQGAGGNQPQHF. For the CDR3, the DNA is TGTGCCAGCAGTGCTCAGGGGGCGGGAGGCAATCAGCCCCAGCATTTT.

The chain employs TRBV5-6 and TRBJ2-1; TRBD2 is a possible D gene (6 bases). CDR3 length equals 14 residues. Germline CDR1 reads SGHDT; CDR2 reads YYEEEE. V was cut by 3 bases and J by 4 bases, with 11 bases left in between. CDR3 loop: CASSSAGRYNEQFF. DNA for the CDR3: TGTGCCAGCAGCTCAGCGGGCCGATACAATGAGCAGTTCTTC.

A word on this clone: This same CDR3 is encoded by further DNA sequences in the sample. The V call is TRBV7-2, the J call TRBJ1-5, with D possibly matching TRBD1 (5 bases). CDR1 SGHTA and CDR2 FQGNSA come from the germline V gene. The CDR3 length is 15 residues. Trimming removed 1 base at V and 6 bases at J, with 13 bases between. CDR3 in amino acids: CASSLGGGGGQPQHF. The CDR3 nucleotides read TGTGCCAGCAGCTTAGGGGGCGGGGGAGGTCAGCCCCAGCATTTT.

The chain employs TRBV7-2 and TRBJ1-3; D is perhaps TRBD1 (6 bases). This CDR3 contains 16 residues. Germline lookup yields CDR1 SGHTA and CDR2 FQGNSA. The V gene lost 7 bases and the J gene lost 0 bases, with 16 bases spanning the gap. CDR3 nucleotides: TGTGCCAGCAACCGACTCGGACAGACCTCTGGAAACACCATATATTTT. Protein sequence: CASNRLGQTSGNTIYF.

The chain joins TRBV10-1 to TRBJ1-1, with D unresolved. Germline-derived CDR1 and CDR2 are WNHNN and SYGVQD (reference sequence). This CDR3 is built from 13 residues. The V gene lost 11 bases and the J gene lost 4 bases, with 17 bases spanning the gap. The DNA of the CDR3 is TGCGCCTCCCAAGAGGGAGAAAGCACTGAAGCTTTCTTT. Its protein is CASQEGESTEAFF.

This chain connects TRBV18 to TRBJ1-2; 7 positions match TRBD1. The CDR3 spans 15 residues. CDR1 and CDR2 (germline): KGHSH, LQKENI. V dropped 6 bases and J dropped 5; count of bases not matched to a gene: 12. CDR3 region: CASSPDRAPWYGYTF. Here the CDR3 DNA reads TGTGCCAGCTCCCCTGACAGGGCTCCTTGGTATGGCTACACCTTC.

The V call is TRBV6-5, the J call TRBJ1-2; 9 positions match TRBD1. The CDR3 is 16 amino acids. Germline CDR1 and CDR2: MNHEY and SVGAGI. J gave up 2 bases and V 0 bases, and 4 bases lay outside the gene matches. The CDR3, as DNA: TGTGCCAGCAGTTACTCGTCCGGGACAGGGAACTATGGCTACACCTTC. Residues: CASSYSSGTGNYGYTF.

V is TRBV10-3 and J is TRBJ1-4; the match to TRBD1 covers 7 bases. The CDR3 runs to 15 residues. Germline-derived CDR1 and CDR2 are ENHRY and SYGVKD. V lost 6 bases, J lost 0 bases, and 4 bases stayed unmatched. CDR3: CAIRRDSATNEKLFF. The CDR3 DNA sequence: TGTGCCATCAGACGGGACAGCGCAACTAATGAAAAACTGTTTTTT.

The chain recombines TRBV10-3 with TRBJ2-5; possible D gene TRBD2, 5 bases. This CDR3 is 14 amino acids long. Germline values: CDR1 ENHRY, CDR2 SYGVKD. Trimming removed 4 bases at V and 5 bases at J, with 14 bases between. The CDR3 here is CAISVAGGDETQYF. The DNA for the CDR3 is TGTGCCATCAGTGTTGCAGGAGGAGATGAGACCCAGTACTTC.

This clone has only one observation. CDR3 loop: CASSSLSDSLFYGYTF. DNA for the CDR3: TGTGCCAGCAGCTCCCTCTCGGACAGCCTGTTCTATGGCTACACCTTC. V usage is TRBV5-5 and J usage is TRBJ1-2; D is perhaps TRBD1 (6 bases). The CDR3 contains 16 residues. Trimming took 3 bases from V and 4 from J, leaving 19 bases between them. Germline V gene sequence: CDR1 SGHKS, CDR2 YYEKEE (reference sequence).

The chain employs TRBV20-1 and TRBJ1-1; D unresolved. Germline CDR1 and CDR2: DFQATT and SNEGSKA (reference sequence). V lost 4 bases to trimming and J lost 2 bases, with 5 bases between them. CDR3 size: 11 residues. The CDR3 bases are TGCAGTGCTATCTCTAACACTGAAGCTTTCTTT. It translates to CSAISNTEAFF.

The sample holds one count of this clone. This chain joins TRBV5-1 and TRBJ2-5, with 9 nucleotides matching TRBD2. Unmatched junction bases numbered 1, after V lost 0 bases and J lost 4 bases. The CDR3 is made up of 14 amino acids. Germline V CDR1 and CDR2: SGHRS, YFSETQ. The CDR3 nucleotides are TGCGCCAGCAGCTTGGGGACTAGCGTAGAGACCCAGTACTTC. The encoded protein is CASSLGTSVETQYF.

The V call is TRBV10-2, the J call TRBJ1-3; 9 nucleotides line up with TRBD1. Germline values: CDR1 WSHSY, CDR2 SAAADI. This CDR3 comprises 17 residues. The V segment lost 4 bases and the J segment 0 bases; nucleotides outside the gene matches: 7. CDR3 in amino acids: CASSAAGTGSSGNTIYF. The DNA for the CDR3 is TGCGCCAGCAGTGCGGCCGGGACAGGGAGCTCTGGAAACACCATATATTTT.

J is TRBJ2-1 and V is TRBV7-2; TRBD1 aligns across 7 bases. V trimming: 6 bases; J trimming: 13 bases; junction bases outside the gene matches: 12. This CDR3 region has 13 residues. The germline gives CDR1 SGHTA, CDR2 FQGNSA. The CDR3 bases are TGTGCCAGCAGTCGAAAATACCGGGACAGTCAGTTCTTC. This encodes CASSRKYRDSQFF.

This clone was seen more than once but under ten times. This rearrangement joins TRBV29-1 to TRBJ1-2, with D possibly TRBD1 on 5 matching bases. This CDR3 spans 12 amino acids. Germline loops: CDR1 SQVTM, CDR2 ANQGSEA. Trimming pared 7 bases from V and 4 bases from J, leaving 13 bases between. The chain's CDR3 is CSATQGSYGYTF. The CDR3 DNA is TGCAGCGCGACTCAGGGCTCCTATGGCTACACCTTC.